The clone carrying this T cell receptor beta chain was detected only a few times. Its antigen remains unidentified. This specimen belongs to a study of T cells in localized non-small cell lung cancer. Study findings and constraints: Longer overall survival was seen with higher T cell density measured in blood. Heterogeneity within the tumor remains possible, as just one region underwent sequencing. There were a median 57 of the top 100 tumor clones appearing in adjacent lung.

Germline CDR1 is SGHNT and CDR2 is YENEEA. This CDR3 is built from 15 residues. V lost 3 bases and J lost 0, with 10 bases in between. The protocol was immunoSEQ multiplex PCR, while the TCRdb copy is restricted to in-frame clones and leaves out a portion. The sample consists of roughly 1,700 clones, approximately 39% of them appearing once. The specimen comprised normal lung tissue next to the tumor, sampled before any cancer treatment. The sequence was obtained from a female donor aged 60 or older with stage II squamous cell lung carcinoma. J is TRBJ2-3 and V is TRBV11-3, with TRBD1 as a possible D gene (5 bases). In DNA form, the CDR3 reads TGTGCCAGCAGCTTTGGGGCAGGGAGCACAGATACGCAGTATTTT. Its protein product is CASSFGAGSTDTQYF.